A selection of T cell receptor beta chains follows, all from one sample in a study of T cell repertoires in cytomegalovirus infection. What these receptors recognize is not known. TCRdb fed the reads into MiXCR, producing one record per CDR3 protein. The data show 90,000 to 130,000 distinct CDR3 sequences, 10% seen once. Sequenced sample: PBMCs, sequenced either directly or after in vitro stimulation (not recorded which). These receptors originate from a human donor in good health (CMV status not recorded). Some clones in this sample may be carry-over from other donors' samples. The CDR3 runs from the conserved cysteine through the conserved F or W. The order of the fields is D gene, J gene, V gene, clone size, CDR3 protein, CDR3 DNA. A D gene is named only where the DNA matches it firmly. Clone sizes are given selectively: once, few, many, or a class where the clone is expanded.

>-|TRBJ2-6|TRBV6-5|many
CASSYFVSSGANVLTF
TGTGCCAGCAGTTATTTCGTATCCTCTGGGGCCAACGTCCTGACTTTC
>TRBD2|TRBJ2-3|TRBV7-9|many
CASSSKIRLAGVQDTQYF
TGTGCCAGCAGCTCAAAGATCCGACTAGCGGGAGTGCAAGATACGCAGTATTTT
>-|TRBJ1-2|TRBV29-1|few
CSVDGGRGYTF
TGCAGCGTTGATGGTGGACGGGGCTACACCTTC
>-|TRBJ2-7|TRBV7-2|many
CASSLPNRYEQYF
TGTGCCAGCAGCTTGCCTAACAGATACGAGCAGTACTTC
>-|TRBJ1-2|TRBV6-1|-
CASTNGGYTF
TGTGCCAGCACTAACGGAGGCTACACCTTC
>-|TRBJ1-3|TRBV7-2|many
CASSPGTFGNTIYF
TGTGCCAGCAGCCCCGGGACATTTGGAAACACCATATATTTT
>-|TRBJ1-5|TRBV6-5|many
CASRWGGFNQPQHF
TGTGCCAGCAGGTGGGGGGGATTTAATCAGCCCCAGCATTTT
>-|TRBJ2-2|TRBV7-3|few
CASSSTRSTGELFF
TGTGCCAGCAGTAGTACTAGATCCACCGGGGAGCTGTTTTTT
>-|TRBJ2-5|TRBV9|few
CASSVAGSETQYF
TGTGCCAGCAGCGTAGCTGGGTCTGAGACCCAGTACTTC
>TRBD2|TRBJ2-5|TRBV2|-
CASSEARGLAVETQYF
TGTGCCAGCAGTGAAGCGCGAGGACTAGCGGTGGAGACCCAGTACTTC
>TRBD2|TRBJ2-2|TRBV6-6|many
CASSYSTSGSTGELFF
TGTGCCAGCAGTTACTCGACTAGCGGGAGCACCGGGGAGCTGTTTTTT
>TRBD1|TRBJ2-3|TRBV4-3|many
CASSQVPPGQGADTQYF
TGCGCCAGCAGCCAAGTTCCCCCGGGACAGGGGGCAGATACGCAGTATTTT
>TRBD2|TRBJ2-7|TRBV7-9|-
CASSLVSGVSYEQYF
TGTGCCAGCAGCTTAGTTAGCGGGGTCTCCTACGAGCAGTACTTC
>-|TRBJ2-4|TRBV7-9|few
CASRSALAKNIQYF
TGTGCCAGCAGATCGGCGCTAGCCAAAAACATTCAGTACTTC
>-|TRBJ1-1|TRBV12-3/TRBV12-4|many
CASKGQNTEAFF
TGTGCCAGCAAAGGACAGAACACTGAAGCTTTCTTT
>-|TRBJ2-7|TRBV12-3/TRBV12-4|few
CASSSTGPTYEQYF
TGTGCCAGCAGCTCTACCGGGCCTACCTACGAGCAGTACTTC
>TRBD1|TRBJ2-5|TRBV7-2|-
CASSLDRAGETQYF
TGTGCCAGCAGCCTAGACAGGGCAGGGGAGACCCAGTACTTC
>TRBD1|TRBJ2-7|TRBV12-3/TRBV12-4|many
CASSNTGAGEQYF
TGTGCCAGCAGCAACACAGGGGCGGGTGAGCAGTACTTC
>-|TRBJ1-1|TRBV18|-
CASSPRQPPEAFF
TGTGCCAGCTCACCTAGACAGCCCCCTGAAGCTTTCTTT
>TRBD1|TRBJ2-3|TRBV18|few
CASSPNRGSADTQYF
TGTGCCAGCTCACCAAACAGGGGGTCCGCAGATACGCAGTATTTT